Reported below is one TCR beta chain. In this sample, this clonotype turned up many times. What antigen it recognizes has not been identified. Qualities for individual bases were not recorded, and no much larger clone is one base off. V and J are truncated by 3 bases and 7 bases respectively, leaving an intervening sequence of 9 bases. The germline V gene supplies CDR1 KGHSH and CDR2 LQKENI. The CDR3 covers 12 residues, taking in both the cysteine and the phenylalanine. Only the CDR3 DNA stays, 36 bases, in frame from base 1. cDNA was synthesized by template-switch 5'RACE using a primer with a 10-nucleotide random unique molecular identifier that tagged each TCR transcript. Over 180 million TCR-beta sequences, covering 15-18 subjects, were produced in each sequencing run. The RNeasy kit was used to extract total RNA. The KAPA Real-time Library Amplification kit was used to amplify TCR-beta VDJ regions with primers for the TCR constant region and the 5'RACE anchor. Sample indexes and Illumina adaptors were added in a first PCR, after which library yield was increased in a second PCR. The roughly 650 bp TCR product was size-selected on a 2% E-gel SizeSelection system after Ampure bead purification. Before pooling, libraries had their quality checked on a Bioanalyzer, their concentration measured with Qubit, and their quantity determined with the Kapa Library Quantification kit. An Illumina HiSeq 2500 was used to sequence the libraries paired-end at 2 x 150 bp. To increase sequence diversity, about 24-32% phiX was spiked into each library pool. The authors' analysis ran thus. Quality-filtered reads were processed with the UMI-based MiGEC pipeline, and over 85% of raw TCR sequences were removed by the MiGEC pipeline during error correction. IMGT germline references were used for aligning VDJ genes, and each clonotype was defined as a unique CDR3 amino acid sequence together with its V-J genes. Clonal expansion, Shannon diversity, and CDR3 relatedness (CalcPairwiseDistances, ClusterSamples) were evaluated with VDJtools, and phylogenetic trees were built with CLCbio workbench. A clone was classed as expanded if it had 8 or more unique UMIs, a cutoff based on coefficient-of-variation modelling across technical triplicates. Clones were called with MiXCR by TCRdb after fastp trimmed the public reads at Q25, and only in-frame beta chains were retained. Under each unique CDR3 protein, matching rows form one entry showing the most common genes and DNA. TCRdb assigned the V and J calls; the authors' analysis was not used. The sample table contains about 24,000 distinct CDR3 sequences; only one count was recorded for roughly an eighth of them. The top ten clonotypes cover roughly 5% of the sample.

The data belong to a study of neurological immune-mediated disorders (dated by TCRdb to the late 2010s). Regarding the complete study: Peripheral blood TCR-beta repertoires from patients with HTLV-I-associated myelopathy (HAM/TSP), patients with multiple sclerosis, and healthy controls were compared in the study using UMI-based sequencing. The approximately 110 TCR-beta libraries included longitudinal samples, technical triplicates and paired sorted CD4+ and CD8+ T-cell subsets alongside PBMC samples. Technical triplicate libraries were sequenced to precisely calculate how much the frequency of each individual clone varied. The cohort included some 66 subjects: approximately 15 with HAM/TSP, some 34 with multiple sclerosis, and some 20 healthy controls.

The full study reports these points: Across subjects, expanded clones never shared an identical CDR3 amino acid sequence, which suggests that the TCR-beta repertoires in every group were private. The highest TCR clonal expansion was observed in HAM/TSP patients, whereas the lowest was observed in MS patients, even when compared with healthy controls.

The time point label of this sample denotes: technical triplicate 1. Sorted-subset TCR libraries were prepared from around 1 million sorted CD4+ or CD8+ T cells. Peripheral blood was subjected to Ficoll-Hypaque density gradient centrifugation to isolate PBMCs, which were then cryopreserved in liquid nitrogen. Paired sorted CD4+ and CD8+ subsets came from healthy controls, HAM/TSP patients and MS patients. Sequencing used CD4+ T cells from blood. In this chain, TRBV18 is recombined with TRBJ1-1, with no D gene named confidently. The clonotype was recovered from a female donor with HTLV-1-associated myelopathy (HAM/TSP). Here is the DNA: TGTGCCAGCTCACCGGGCCGGGGTGAAGCTTTCTTT. Its protein product is CASSPGRGEAFF.